This T cell receptor (beta chain) was sequenced for a study of blood T cell repertoires in COVID-19. Background on the study: Donors in the United States, Italy and Spain gave samples during acute or convalescent COVID-19. PBMCs, B-cell-depleted T cells, or T cells were the source of the cDNA or gDNA that made up the material.

In the source study's methods: Reference gene primer amplification gave estimated nucleated cell counts. TCRdb's table, derived via immunoSEQ multiplex PCR, lists solely in-frame clones and lacks some. V, J and clone size reflect that table, while D and trimming were determined from the DNA. The sample carries approximately 46,000 clones, 88% recorded once. Trimming cost V 4 bases and J 7 bases; bases outside gene matches: 6. Looked up from germline, CDR1 is SGHNT and CDR2 is YYREEE (reference sequence). The CDR3 has 13 amino acids. The genes are TRBV5-4 and TRBJ1-2; TRBD1 agrees at 8 bases. The receptor comes from a human donor in a cohort sampled during active COVID-19. Sequenced input: peripheral blood. In DNA, the CDR3 is TGTGCCAGCAGCCCCCAGGGGGCGGGTGGCTACACCTTC. It is translated as CASSPQGAGGYTF.